The present entry profiles one TCR beta chain with its context. The antigen is undetermined. Each 10 ml fresh peripheral blood draw supplied the PBMCs. These data belong to a study of T cells in Graves' hyperthyroidism and ophthalmopathy. Study-level information: Any treatment followed the collection of peripheral blood at initial diagnosis.

The CDR3 regions of TCR beta were amplified from RNA transcripts. The HTBI primer set drove a first-round RT-PCR of the TCR CDR3. One entry per CDR3 protein, called by TCRdb with MiXCR from the multiplex PCR reads. This sample yields roughly 170,000 distinct CDR3 sequences, of which over 7.5% are seen a single time; roughly a fifth belongs to the top ten. V lost 4 bases to trimming and J lost 3 bases, with 7 bases between them. The germline CDR1 and CDR2 sequences are DFQATT and SNEGSKA (reference sequence). This CDR3 spans 11 amino acids. Study conclusions and caveats: Blood also showed most of the thyroid clonotypes that were expanded above 0.001. Ophthalmopathy was predicted by the model a median of about six months ahead of onset.

The specimen was blood. The V and J genes are TRBV20-1 and TRBJ2-7; no clear D gene. This TCR was sampled from a woman aged 18-30 years with Graves' hyperthyroidism that later progressed to Graves' ophthalmopathy. The DNA of the CDR3 is TGCAGTGCTATAAACAGCTACGAGCAGTACTTC. Protein: CSAINSYEQYF.